A single sample is the source of the 3 T cell receptor beta chains below, sequenced in a study of blood T cell repertoires in COVID-19. Here immunoSEQ multiplex PCR was the method, and the copy in TCRdb shows in-frame clones only, minus some. Found here are around 300,000 clones, approximately 88% of them singletons; the top ten hold 0.85% to 0.95%. Sequences were obtained from peripheral blood. Every receptor here comes from a woman in her thirties or forties who had recovered from COVID-19.

The chain is built from TRBV24-1 and TRBJ2-1; D might be TRBD2 (6 bases). CDR3 size: 15 residues. With 0 bases removed from V and 5 bases from J, the gap between germline ends came to 10 bases. Germline CDR1 reads KGHDR; CDR2 reads SFDVKD. The CDR3: CATSDLGTYDNEQFF. CDR3 sequence (DNA): TGTGCCACCAGTGATTTGGGGACTTACGACAATGAGCAGTTCTTC.

The chain carries TRBV19 and TRBJ2-1; perhaps TRBD2 as D (6 bases). The CDR3 is made up of 16 amino acids. Between the trimmed V and J ends, which lost 1 base and 0 bases, there was a span of 10 bases. Germline V gene sequence: CDR1 LNHDA, CDR2 SQIVND (reference sequence). CDR3 in amino acids: CASSIADGSSYNEQFF. The CDR3 nucleotides read TGTGCCAGTAGTATAGCCGACGGGAGCTCCTACAATGAGCAGTTCTTC. The complete variable domain, with remaining parts taken from reference TRBV19 and TRBJ2-1, reads DGGITQSPKYLFRKEGQNVTLSCEQNLNHDAMYWYRQDPGQGLRLIYYSQIVNDFQKGDIAEGYSVSREKKESFPLTVTSAQKNPTAFYLCASSIADGSSYNEQFFGPGTRLTVL.

V gene TRBV7-2 combines with J gene TRBJ1-1; tentative D call: TRBD1 (5 bases). The CDR3 is made up of 15 amino acids. Between the trimmed V and J ends, which lost 0 bases and 0 bases, there was a span of 8 bases. Germline-derived CDR1 and CDR2 are SGHTA and FQGNSA. For the CDR3, the DNA is TGTGCCAGCAGCTTAGCCCCAGGGATGAACACTGAAGCTTTCTTT. This translates into CASSLAPGMNTEAFF.